Given below is one TCR beta chain in context. What it binds is unknown. The trim removed 8 bases at V and 0 bases at J, leaving 7 bases unmatched. This CDR3 is 15 amino acids long. Germline V gene data show CDR1 as LNHDA and CDR2 as SQIVND (reference sequence). Libraries were prepared by immunoSEQ multiplex PCR; TCRdb keeps only in-frame clonotypes and omits some of them. The table lists tens of thousands of clones, about nine tenths of them singletons. This entry is derived from a study of T cell responses to AZD1222 COVID-19 vaccine. Study results and caveats: Among AZD1222 vaccinees, only 6 or 7 were seropositive at baseline.

The material was peripheral blood, obtained 28 days after the second AZD1222 dose. This receptor was taken from an adult who received the AZD1222 COVID-19 vaccine. The chain employs TRBV19 and TRBJ1-5; 7 bases fit TRBD1. Written as DNA, the CDR3 is TGTGCCAGTCAACAGGGGCGGGCTAGCAATCAGCCCCAGCATTTT. Its protein product is CASQQGRASNQPQHF.